The 6 T cell receptor beta chains in this list originate from one sample, sequenced in a study of graft-versus-host responses after intestinal transplantation. The antigens for these receptors are not known. Measured with immunoSEQ multiplex PCR; TCRdb has only the in-frame clones, and not every one. Among some 90,000 clones listed, 80% to 95% were seen once. Material: unstimulated CD8+ T cells sorted from spleen or lymph node cells, obtained before transplant. The receptors here all came from a human donor who was the organ donor for an intestinal transplant.

The chain uses TRBV25-1 and TRBJ1-6; D unclear. Looked up from germline, CDR1 is MGHDK and CDR2 is SYGVNS. The V end was cut by 5 bases, the J end by 8 bases, with 10 bases between. The CDR3 loop spans 13 amino acids. The CDR3 loop reads CASSSTGYSPLHF. For the CDR3, the DNA is TGTGCCAGCAGTAGTACGGGGTATTCACCCCTCCACTTT. Filled out from reference TRBV25-1 and TRBJ1-6, the complete variable domain reads EADIYQTPRYLVIGTGKKITLECSQTMGHDKMYWYQQDPGMELHLIHYSYGVNSTEKGDLSSESTVSRIRTEHFPLTLESARPSHTSQYLCASSSTGYSPLHFGNGTRLTVT.

The chain is built from TRBV9 and TRBJ2-1; 13 bases fit TRBD2. After removal of 3 bases from V and 5 bases from J, the junction contained 5 bases not matched to a gene. CDR1 is SGDLS and CDR2 is YYNGEE in the germline V gene. This CDR3 comprises 16 residues. The CDR3 DNA follows: TGTGCCAGCAGCGCCCGGGGACTAGCGGGGAACAATGAGCAGTTCTTC. Amino acid sequence: CASSARGLAGNNEQFF.

A word on this clone: The CDR3 ends on some other residue instead of the conserved phenylalanine or tryptophan, so this is likely a read error. Because the CDR3's place on the DNA is in doubt, the DNA is left out and the CDR3 is given as listed by TCRdb. The chain has TRBV12-2 and TRBJ1-5; the table's D call TRBD1 went unverified against the DNA. TRBV12-2 is labeled a pseudogene. Inclusive of both ends, the CDR3 amounts to 14 amino acids. The CDR3 here is CASRLVRPTGGKED.

This sequence joins TRBV9 and TRBJ2-3, with 9 bases aligning to TRBD2. There are 15 residues in the CDR3. CDR1 is SGDLS, CDR2 YYNGEE, per germline. V lost 2 bases to trimming and J lost 1 base; unmatched junction nucleotides: 2. CDR3 nucleotides: TGTGCCAGCAGCGTTAGCGGGGGTGGCACAGATACGCAGTATTTT. As protein: CASSVSGGGTDTQYF.

The chain uses TRBV15 and TRBJ2-7; 12 bases align to TRBD2. With 1 base clipped from V and 2 bases from J, the junction kept 3 bases outside the gene matches. CDR3 length equals 16 residues. Germline values: CDR1 LNHNV, CDR2 YYDKDF (reference sequence). The CDR3 protein is CATSRVTSGGTYEQYF. The CDR3 bases are TGTGCCACCAGCAGAGTCACTAGCGGGGGGACCTACGAGCAGTACTTC.

The count of this clone is one. CDR3 amino acids: CASTTGGGNEQFF. The CDR3 nucleotides read TGTGCCAGCACAACCGGCGGGGGGAATGAGCAGTTCTTC. The chain joins TRBV9 to TRBJ2-1, with 8 bases fitting TRBD2. Per the germline V gene, CDR1 is SGDLS and CDR2 is YYNGEE. V was clipped by 6 bases and J by 7 bases; unmatched bases: 6. This CDR3 spans 13 amino acids. The whole variable domain, remainder taken from reference TRBV9 and TRBJ2-1, is DSGVTQTPKHLITATGQRVTLRCSPRSGDLSVYWYQQSLDQGLQFLIQYYNGEERAKGNILERFSAQQFPDLHSELNLSSLELGDSALYFCASTTGGGNEQFFGPGTRLTVL.